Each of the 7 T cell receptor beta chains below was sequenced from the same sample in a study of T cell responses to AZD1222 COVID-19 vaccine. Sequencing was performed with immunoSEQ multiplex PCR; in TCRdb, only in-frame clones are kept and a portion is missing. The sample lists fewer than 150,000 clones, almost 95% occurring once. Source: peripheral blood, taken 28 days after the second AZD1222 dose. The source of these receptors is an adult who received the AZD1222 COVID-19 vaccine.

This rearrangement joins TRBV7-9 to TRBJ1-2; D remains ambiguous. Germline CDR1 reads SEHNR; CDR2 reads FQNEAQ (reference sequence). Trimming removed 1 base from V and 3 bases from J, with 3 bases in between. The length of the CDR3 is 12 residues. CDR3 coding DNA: TGTGCCAGCAGCTTAGTAGACTATGGCTACACCTTC. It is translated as CASSLVDYGYTF.

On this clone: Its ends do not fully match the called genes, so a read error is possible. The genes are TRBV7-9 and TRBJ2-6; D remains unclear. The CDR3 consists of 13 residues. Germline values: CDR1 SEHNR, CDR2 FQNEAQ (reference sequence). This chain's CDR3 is CAGRISGANVLTF. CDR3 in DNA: TGTGCCGGCAGGATCTCTGGGGCCAACGTCCTGACTTTC.

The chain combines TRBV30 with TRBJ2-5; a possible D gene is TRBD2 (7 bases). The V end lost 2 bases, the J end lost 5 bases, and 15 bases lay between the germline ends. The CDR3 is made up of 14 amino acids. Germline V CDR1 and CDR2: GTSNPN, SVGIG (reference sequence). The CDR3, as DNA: TGTGCCTGGAGTATCCTAGGGGGAGGGGAGACCCAGTACTTC. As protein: CAWSILGGGETQYF.

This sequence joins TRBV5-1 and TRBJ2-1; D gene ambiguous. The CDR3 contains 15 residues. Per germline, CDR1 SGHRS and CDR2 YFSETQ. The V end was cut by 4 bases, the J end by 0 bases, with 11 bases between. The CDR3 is CASSLDGSSYNEQFF. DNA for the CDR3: TGCGCCAGCAGCCTGGACGGCAGCTCCTACAATGAGCAGTTCTTC.

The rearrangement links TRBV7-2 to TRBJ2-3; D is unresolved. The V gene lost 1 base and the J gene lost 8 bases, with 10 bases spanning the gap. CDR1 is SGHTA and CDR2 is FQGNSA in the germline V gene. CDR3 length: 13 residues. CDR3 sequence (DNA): TGTGCCAGCAGCTTAGTGTCATCTGTTACGCAGTATTTT. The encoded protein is CASSLVSSVTQYF.

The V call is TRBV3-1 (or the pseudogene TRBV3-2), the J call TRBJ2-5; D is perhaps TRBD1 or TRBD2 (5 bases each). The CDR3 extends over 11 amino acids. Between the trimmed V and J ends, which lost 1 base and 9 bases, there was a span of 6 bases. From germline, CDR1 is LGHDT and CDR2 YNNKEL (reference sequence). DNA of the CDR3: TGTGCCAGCAGCCAAGGAGGGGCCCAGTACTTC. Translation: CASSQGGAQYF.

Written as DNA, the CDR3 is TGCGCCAGCAGCTTTCGGACCGGACAGAGTACTGAAGCTTTCTTT. Protein: CASSFRTGQSTEAFF. This chain links TRBV5-1 with TRBJ1-1, with D possibly being TRBD1 (6 bases). The germline CDR1 and CDR2 sequences are SGHRS and YFSETQ. Deletions cut 2 bases from V and 5 bases from J, with 16 bases between. The CDR3 covers 15 residues.